This TCR beta chain derives from a study of blood T cell repertoires in COVID-19. Study-wide background: Either two negative PCRs, clearance, or symptom resolution qualified Cohort 3 donors as recovered.

Authors' analysis steps: Estimates of nucleated cell counts were drawn from the amplification of reference gene primers. Repertoires were generated with immunoSEQ multiplex PCR, while TCRdb's copy carries only in-frame clones and drops some. V and J calls and clone size follow that table, whereas D and trimming were derived from the DNA. The table includes about 210,000 clones, approximately 90% detected once. Individuals aged about 18 to 90 years were recruited from fewer than 30 US areas. Cohort placement rested on clinical history that participants reported themselves. Germline V gene lookup returns CDR1 LNHDA and CDR2 SQIVND (reference sequence). Trimming pared 7 bases from V and 0 bases from J, leaving 9 bases between. This CDR3 has 13 amino acids.

The sequencing sample was made of PBMCs or T cells enriched from blood (not recorded which). This receptor was obtained from a woman between 35 and 50 years old in a cohort exposed to, infected with or recovered from COVID-19 (not recorded which). The gene calls are TRBV19 and TRBJ1-2; no clear D. The CDR3 protein is CASTRGANYGYTF. The CDR3, as DNA: TGTGCCAGTACTCGCGGAGCTAACTATGGCTACACCTTC.